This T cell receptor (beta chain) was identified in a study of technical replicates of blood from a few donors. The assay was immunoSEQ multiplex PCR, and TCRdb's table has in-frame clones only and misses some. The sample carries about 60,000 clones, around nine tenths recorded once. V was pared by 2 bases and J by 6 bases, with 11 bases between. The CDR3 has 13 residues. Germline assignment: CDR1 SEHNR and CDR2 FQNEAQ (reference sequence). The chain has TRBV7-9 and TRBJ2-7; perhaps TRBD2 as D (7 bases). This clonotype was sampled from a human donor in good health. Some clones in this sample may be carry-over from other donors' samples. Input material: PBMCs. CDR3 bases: TGTGCCAGCAGCTTATGGGGGGGGCCCGAGCAGTACTTC. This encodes CASSLWGGPEQYF.